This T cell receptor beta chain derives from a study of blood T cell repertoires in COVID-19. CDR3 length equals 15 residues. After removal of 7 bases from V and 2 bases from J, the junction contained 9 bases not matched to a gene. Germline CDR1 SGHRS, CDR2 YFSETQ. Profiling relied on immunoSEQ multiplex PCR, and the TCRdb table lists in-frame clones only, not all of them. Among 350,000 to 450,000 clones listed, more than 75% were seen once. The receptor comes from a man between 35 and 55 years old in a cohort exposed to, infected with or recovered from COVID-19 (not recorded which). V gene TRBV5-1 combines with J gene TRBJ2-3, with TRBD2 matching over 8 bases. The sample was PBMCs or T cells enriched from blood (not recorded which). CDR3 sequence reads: CASEFAGGPTDTQYF. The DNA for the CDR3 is TGCGCCAGCGAATTTGCGGGAGGACCCACAGATACGCAGTATTTT.